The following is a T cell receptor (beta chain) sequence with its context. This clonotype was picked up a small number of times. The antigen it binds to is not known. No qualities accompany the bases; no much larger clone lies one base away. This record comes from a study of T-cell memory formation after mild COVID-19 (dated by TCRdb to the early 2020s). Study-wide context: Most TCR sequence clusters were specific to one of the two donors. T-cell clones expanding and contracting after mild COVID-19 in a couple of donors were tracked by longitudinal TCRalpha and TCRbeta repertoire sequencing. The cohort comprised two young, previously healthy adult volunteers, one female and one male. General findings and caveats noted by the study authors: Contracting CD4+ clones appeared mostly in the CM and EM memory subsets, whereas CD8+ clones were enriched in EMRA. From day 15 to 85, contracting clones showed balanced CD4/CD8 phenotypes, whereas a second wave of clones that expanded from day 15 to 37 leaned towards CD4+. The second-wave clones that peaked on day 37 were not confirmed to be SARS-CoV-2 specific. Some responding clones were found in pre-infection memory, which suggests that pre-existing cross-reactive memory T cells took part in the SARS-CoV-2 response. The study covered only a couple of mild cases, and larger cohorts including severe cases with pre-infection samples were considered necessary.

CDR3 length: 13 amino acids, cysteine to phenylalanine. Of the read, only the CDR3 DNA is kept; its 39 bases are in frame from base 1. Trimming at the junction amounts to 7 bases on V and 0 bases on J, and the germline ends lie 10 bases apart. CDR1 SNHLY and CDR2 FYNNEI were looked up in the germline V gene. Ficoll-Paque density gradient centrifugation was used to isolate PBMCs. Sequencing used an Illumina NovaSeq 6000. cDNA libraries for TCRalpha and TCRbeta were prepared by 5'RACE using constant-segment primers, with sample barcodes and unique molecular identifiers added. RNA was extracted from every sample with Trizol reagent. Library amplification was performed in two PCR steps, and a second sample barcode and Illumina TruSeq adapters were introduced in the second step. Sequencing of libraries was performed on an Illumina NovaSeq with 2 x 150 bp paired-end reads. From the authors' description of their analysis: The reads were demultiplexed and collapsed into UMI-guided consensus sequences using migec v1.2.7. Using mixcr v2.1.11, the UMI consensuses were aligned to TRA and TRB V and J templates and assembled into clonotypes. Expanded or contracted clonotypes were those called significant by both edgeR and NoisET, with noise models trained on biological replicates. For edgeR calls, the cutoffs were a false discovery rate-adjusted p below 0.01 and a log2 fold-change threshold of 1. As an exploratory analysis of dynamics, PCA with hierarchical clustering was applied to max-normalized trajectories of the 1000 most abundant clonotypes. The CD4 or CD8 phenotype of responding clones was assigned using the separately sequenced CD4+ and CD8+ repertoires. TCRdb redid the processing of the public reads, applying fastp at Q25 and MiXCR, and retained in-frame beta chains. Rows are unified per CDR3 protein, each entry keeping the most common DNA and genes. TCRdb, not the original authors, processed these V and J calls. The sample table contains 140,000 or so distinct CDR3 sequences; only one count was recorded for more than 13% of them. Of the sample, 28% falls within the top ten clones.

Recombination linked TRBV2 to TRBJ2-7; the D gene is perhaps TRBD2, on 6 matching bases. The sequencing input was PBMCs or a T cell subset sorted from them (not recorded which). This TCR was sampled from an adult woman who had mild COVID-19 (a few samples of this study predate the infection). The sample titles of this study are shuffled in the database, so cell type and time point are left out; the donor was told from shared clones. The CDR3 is CASTVGGSYEQYF. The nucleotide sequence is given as TGTGCCAGCACTGTCGGGGGCTCCTACGAGCAGTACTTC.